This TCR beta chain was identified during a study of control samples from healthy donors and cancer patients. The repertoire was sequenced with immunoSEQ multiplex PCR; TCRdb's copy has only in-frame clones and lacks some. Of some 95,000 clones in the sample, approximately 81% were seen once. Looked up from germline, CDR1 is SNHLY and CDR2 is FYNNEI. V was pared by 4 bases and J by 0 bases, with 9 bases between. The CDR3 totals 14 residues. The receptor's source is a woman aged 25 to 45 in good health. Sequenced input: blood. The rearrangement uses TRBV2 and TRBJ1-1; possible D gene TRBD1, 5 bases. The CDR3 nucleotides read TGTGCCAGCAGTGCGCAGGGCATGAACACTGAAGCTTTCTTT. It yields the protein CASSAQGMNTEAFF.